This T cell receptor (beta chain) was sequenced for a study of cytomegalovirus exposure and HLA in healthy donors. CDR3 size: 18 residues. V shed 3 bases and J 8 bases; nucleotides not matched to a gene: 13. Germline CDR1 reads LNHDA; CDR2 reads SQIVND (reference sequence). 13 Jbeta primers and 60 Vbeta primers were used for the PCR. Clones were read by immunoSEQ multiplex PCR, and TCRdb kept only the in-frame ones, dropping some. The sample yields 150,000 to 250,000 clones, roughly 85% seen once. This sequence was found in a woman aged 45-59 years in good health and CMV-seronegative. The sample consisted of PBMCs. The chain has TRBV19 and TRBJ2-1, with 13 bases aligning to TRBD2. The DNA for the CDR3 is TGTGCCAGTAGTATCCCAGCCCGGACTAGCGGGAGAGGTTATGAGCAGTTCTTC. Amino acids: CASSIPARTSGRGYEQFF.